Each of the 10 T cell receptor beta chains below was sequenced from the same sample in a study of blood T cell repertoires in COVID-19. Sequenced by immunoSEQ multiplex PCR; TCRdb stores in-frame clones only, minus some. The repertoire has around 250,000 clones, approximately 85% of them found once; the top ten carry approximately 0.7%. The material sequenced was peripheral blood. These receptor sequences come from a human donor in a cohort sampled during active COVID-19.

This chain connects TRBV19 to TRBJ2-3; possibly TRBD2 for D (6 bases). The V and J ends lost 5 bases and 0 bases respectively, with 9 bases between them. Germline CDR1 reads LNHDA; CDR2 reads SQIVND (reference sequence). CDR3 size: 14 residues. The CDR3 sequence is CASSSGGSTDTQYF. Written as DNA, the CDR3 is TGTGCCAGTAGTTCCGGGGGAAGCACAGATACGCAGTATTTT.

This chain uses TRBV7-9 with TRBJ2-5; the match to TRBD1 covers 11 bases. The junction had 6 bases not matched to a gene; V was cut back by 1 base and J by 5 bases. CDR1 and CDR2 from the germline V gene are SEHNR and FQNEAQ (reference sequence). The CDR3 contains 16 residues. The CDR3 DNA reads TGTGCCAGCAGCTTAGGGACAGGGGGCAATAGGGAGACCCAGTACTTC. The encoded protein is CASSLGTGGNRETQYF.

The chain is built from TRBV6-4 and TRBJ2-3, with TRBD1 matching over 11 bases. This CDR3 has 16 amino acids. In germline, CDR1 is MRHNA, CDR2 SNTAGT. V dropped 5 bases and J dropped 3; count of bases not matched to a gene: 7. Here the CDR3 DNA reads TGTGCCAGCAGTTATAACCGGGACAGGGGGACAGATACGCAGTATTTT. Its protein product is CASSYNRDRGTDTQYF.

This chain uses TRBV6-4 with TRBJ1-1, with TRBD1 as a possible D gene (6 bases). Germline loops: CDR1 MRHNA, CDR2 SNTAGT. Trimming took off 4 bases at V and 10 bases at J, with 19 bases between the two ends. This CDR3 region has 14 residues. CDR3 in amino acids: CASSAKGDGARAFF. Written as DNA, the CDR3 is TGTGCCAGCAGTGCCAAGGGGGATGGAGCCCGAGCTTTCTTT.

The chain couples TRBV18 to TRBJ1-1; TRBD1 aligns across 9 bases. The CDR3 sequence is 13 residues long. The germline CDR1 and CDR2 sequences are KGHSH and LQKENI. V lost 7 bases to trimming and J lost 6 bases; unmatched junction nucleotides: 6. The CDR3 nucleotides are TGTGCCAGCTTCGGACAGGGGCTCCCTGAAGCTTTCTTT. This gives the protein CASFGQGLPEAFF.

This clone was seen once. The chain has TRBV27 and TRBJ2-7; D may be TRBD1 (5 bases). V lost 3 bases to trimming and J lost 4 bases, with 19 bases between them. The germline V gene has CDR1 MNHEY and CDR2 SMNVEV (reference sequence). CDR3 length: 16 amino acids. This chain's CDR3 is CASSFQAGLSRYEQYF. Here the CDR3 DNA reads TGTGCCAGCAGTTTTCAGGCAGGGCTGTCTCGGTACGAGCAGTACTTC.

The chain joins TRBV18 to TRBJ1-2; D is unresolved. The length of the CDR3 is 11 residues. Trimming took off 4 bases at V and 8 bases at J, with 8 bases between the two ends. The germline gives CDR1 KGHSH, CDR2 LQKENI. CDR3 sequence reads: CASSLETGYTF. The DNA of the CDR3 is TGTGCCAGCTCACTCGAGACAGGCTACACCTTC.

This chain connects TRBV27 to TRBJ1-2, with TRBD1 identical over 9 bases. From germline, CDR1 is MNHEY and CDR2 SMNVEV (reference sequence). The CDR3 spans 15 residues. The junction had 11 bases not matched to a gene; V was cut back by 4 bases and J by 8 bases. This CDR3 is CASSSSGTGLEGYTF. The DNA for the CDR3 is TGTGCCAGCAGTTCGTCCGGGACAGGGTTGGAGGGCTACACCTTC.

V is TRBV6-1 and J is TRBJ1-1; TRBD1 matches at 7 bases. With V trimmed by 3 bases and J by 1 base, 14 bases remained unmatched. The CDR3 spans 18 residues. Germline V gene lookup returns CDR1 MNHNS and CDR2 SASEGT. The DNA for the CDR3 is TGTGCCAGCAGTGACAAGGTAGGGGGCGGGCTAGGGAACACTGAAGCTTTCTTT. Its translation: CASSDKVGGGLGNTEAFF.

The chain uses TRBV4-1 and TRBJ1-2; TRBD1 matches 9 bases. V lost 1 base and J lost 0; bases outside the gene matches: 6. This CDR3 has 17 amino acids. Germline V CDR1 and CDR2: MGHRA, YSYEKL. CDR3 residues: CASSQGSGQGTNYGYTF. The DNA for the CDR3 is TGCGCCAGCAGCCAAGGGTCGGGACAGGGAACTAACTATGGCTACACCTTC.